This T cell receptor beta chain is from a study of shared clonotypes between healthy human individuals. In regard to this clone: The antigen is unknown.

TCRdb keeps only in-frame clones here, not all; method: immunoSEQ multiplex PCR. Among 2.3 million or so clones listed, over 90% were seen once. Regarding the study as a whole: Sorted-subset samples were not fully sequenced, rarefaction indicated. Non-shared clonotypes displayed generation probabilities falling below those of clonotypes present in all four donors.

Sample: naive CD4+ T cells from PBMCs. Subset described: CD45RA+ positively selected. This receptor was obtained from a man younger than 30 in good health. Some clones in this sample may be carry-over from other donors' samples.

CDR3 in DNA: TGTGCCACCAGCACCGGCGGGGGAGAGAGAACAGATACGCAGTATTTT. This sequence encodes CATSTGGGERTDTQYF. The chain combines TRBV15 with TRBJ2-3; TRBD2 aligns across 7 bases. CDR3 length: 16 residues. CDR1 and CDR2 (germline): LNHNV, YYDKDF (reference sequence). V shed 4 bases, J shed 3 bases, and the junction held 10 bases outside the gene matches.